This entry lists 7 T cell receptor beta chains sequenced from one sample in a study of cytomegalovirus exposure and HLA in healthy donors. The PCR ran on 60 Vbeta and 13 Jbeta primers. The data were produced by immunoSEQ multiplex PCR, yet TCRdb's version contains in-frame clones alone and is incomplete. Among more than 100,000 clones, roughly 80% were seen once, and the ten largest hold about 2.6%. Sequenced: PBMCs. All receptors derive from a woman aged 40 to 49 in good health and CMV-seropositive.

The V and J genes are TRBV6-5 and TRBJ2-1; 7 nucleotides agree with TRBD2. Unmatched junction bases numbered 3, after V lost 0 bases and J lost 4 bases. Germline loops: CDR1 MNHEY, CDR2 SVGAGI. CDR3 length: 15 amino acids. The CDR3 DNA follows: TGTGCCAGCAGTTACTCGGCTAGCGGATACAATGAGCAGTTCTTC. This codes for CASSYSASGYNEQFF.

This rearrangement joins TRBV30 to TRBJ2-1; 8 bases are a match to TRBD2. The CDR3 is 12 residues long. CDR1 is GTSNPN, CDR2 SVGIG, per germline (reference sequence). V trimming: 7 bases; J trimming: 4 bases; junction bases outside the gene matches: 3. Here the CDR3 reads CAFQREYNEQFF. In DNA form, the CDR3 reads TGTGCCTTCCAGCGGGAGTACAATGAGCAGTTCTTC.

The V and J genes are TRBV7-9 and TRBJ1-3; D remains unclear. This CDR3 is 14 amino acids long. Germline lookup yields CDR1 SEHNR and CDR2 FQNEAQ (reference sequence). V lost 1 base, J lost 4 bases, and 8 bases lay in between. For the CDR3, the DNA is TGTGCCAGCAGCTTAGGGGGAGTAGGAAACACCATATATTTT. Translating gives CASSLGGVGNTIYF.

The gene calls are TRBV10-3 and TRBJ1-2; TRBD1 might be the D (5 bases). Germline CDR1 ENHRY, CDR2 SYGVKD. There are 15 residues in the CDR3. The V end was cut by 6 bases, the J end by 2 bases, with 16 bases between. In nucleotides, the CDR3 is TGTGCCATCAGGGAGGACACTGAGTCGAACTATGGCTACACCTTC. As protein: CAIREDTESNYGYTF.

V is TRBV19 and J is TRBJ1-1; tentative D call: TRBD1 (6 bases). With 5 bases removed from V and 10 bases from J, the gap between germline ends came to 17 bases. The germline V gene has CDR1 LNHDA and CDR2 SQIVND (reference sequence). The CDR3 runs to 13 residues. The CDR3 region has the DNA TGTGCCAGTAGTCCCAGGGGAGATGGTGGAGCTTTCTTT. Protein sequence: CASSPRGDGGAFF. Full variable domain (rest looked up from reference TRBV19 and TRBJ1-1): DGGITQSPKYLFRKEGQNVTLSCEQNLNHDAMYWYRQDPGQGLRLIYYSQIVNDFQKGDIAEGYSVSREKKESFPLTVTSAQKNPTAFYLCASSPRGDGGAFFGQGTRLTVV.

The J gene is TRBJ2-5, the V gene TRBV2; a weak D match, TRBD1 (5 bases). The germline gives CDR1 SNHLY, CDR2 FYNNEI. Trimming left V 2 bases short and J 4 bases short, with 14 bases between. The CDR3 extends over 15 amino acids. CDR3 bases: TGTGCCAGCAGTGAACAAAGACAGTACTCAGAGACCCAGTACTTC. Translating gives CASSEQRQYSETQYF.

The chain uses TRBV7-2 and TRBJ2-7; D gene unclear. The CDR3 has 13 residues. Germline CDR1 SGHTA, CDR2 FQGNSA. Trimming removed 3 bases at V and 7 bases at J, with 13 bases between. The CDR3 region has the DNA TGTGCCAGCAGCTTGGGCAACTCTGCGGAGCAGTACTTC. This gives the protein CASSLGNSAEQYF.